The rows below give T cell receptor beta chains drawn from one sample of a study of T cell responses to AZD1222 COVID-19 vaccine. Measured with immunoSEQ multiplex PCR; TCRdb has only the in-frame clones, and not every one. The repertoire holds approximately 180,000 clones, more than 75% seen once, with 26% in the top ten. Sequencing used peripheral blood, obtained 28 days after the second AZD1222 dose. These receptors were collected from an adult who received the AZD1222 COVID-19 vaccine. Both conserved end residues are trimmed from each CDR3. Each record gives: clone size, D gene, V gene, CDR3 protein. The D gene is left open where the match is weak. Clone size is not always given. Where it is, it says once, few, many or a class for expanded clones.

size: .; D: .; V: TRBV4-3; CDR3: ASSVRSIGELF
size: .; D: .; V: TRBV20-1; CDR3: SVTAQDTQY
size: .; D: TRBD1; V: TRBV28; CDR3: ASSSGQGYYEQY
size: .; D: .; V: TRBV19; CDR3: ASSIRVRRDTDTQY
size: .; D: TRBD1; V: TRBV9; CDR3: ASSPPETGVPGELF
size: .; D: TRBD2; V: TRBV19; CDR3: ASSITLAGIDEQY
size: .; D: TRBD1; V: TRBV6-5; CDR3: ASGAGTGFNQPQH
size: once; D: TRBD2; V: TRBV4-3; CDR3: ASSQDTSGSETQY
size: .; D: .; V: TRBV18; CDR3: ASSPASRSYNEQF
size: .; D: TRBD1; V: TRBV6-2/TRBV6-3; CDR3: ASSYAGGSGETQY
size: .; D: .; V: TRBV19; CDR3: ATQGETGPSYEQY
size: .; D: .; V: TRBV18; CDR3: ASSPGLNEQF
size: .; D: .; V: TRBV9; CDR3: ASSLERDTQY
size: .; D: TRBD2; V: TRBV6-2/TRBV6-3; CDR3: ASSYLVAGHSGANVLT
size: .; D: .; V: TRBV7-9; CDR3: ASSFWAGETQY
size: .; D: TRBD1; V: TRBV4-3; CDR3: ASSQDATGKDYEQY
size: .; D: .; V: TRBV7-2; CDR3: ASSLQGSEQF
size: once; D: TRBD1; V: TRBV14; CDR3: ASSRTGQGNEQF
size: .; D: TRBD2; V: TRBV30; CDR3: AHSLAGVDNEQF
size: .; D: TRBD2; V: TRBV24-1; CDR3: ATSDTSGVGDEQF
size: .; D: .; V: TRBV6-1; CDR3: ASSEISRNQPQH
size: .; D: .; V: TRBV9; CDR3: ASSPLGGVSPDTQY
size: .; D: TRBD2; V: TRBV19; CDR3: ASSNEGLAGGPVSGELF
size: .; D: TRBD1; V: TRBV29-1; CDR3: SVEVTQGATEAF
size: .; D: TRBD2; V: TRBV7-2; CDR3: ASSLVGLAGGNTDTQY
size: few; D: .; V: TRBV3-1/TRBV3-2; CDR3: ASSQGGGNNQPQH
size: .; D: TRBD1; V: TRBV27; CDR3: ASSSRDSNTYGYT
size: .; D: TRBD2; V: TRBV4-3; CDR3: ASSQDLGSGRSYEQY
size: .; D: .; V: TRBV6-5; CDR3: ASSSLGGNSPLH
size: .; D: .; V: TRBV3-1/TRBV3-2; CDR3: ASSRAGEGQPQH
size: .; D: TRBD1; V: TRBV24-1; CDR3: ATSDPPGGGGKLF
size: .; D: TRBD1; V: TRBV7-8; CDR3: ASSSGTASYEQY
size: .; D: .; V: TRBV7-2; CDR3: ASSLEGRGSTDTQY
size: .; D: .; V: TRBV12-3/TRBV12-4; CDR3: ASSLELEQY
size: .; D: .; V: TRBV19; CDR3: ASSTRTGAYEQY